This passage covers 30 T cell receptor beta chains from one sample sequenced in a study of regulatory T cells in long-lasting Graves disease. The time point was: newly diagnosed GD, antithyroid drugs for less than 3 months. From PBMCs, RNA was extracted and then used to make the TCR library. CDR3 regions were amplified by Arm-PCR using iRepertoire HTBI primers to build TCR beta libraries. Each CDR3 protein gets one entry after TCRdb re-called the multiplex PCR reads with MiXCR. The sample consists of under 300,000 distinct CDR3 sequences, about 18% of them appearing once. The data also belong to a second study, concerning T cells in Graves' hyperthyroidism and ophthalmopathy.

The source was peripheral blood mononuclear cells (PBMCs), collected at new diagnosis, from a patient treated with antithyroid drugs. The receptors were sampled from a woman in her thirties with Graves disease.

This clonotype was observed at least ten times. The V call is TRBV12-3 or TRBV12-4, the J call TRBJ2-3; the D is unclear. The CDR3 consists of 13 residues. V lost 3 bases, J lost 4 bases, and 8 bases lay in between. CDR3 coding DNA: TGTGCCAGCAGTTTTAGTTGGTCAGATACGCAGTATTTT. The encoded protein is CASSFSWSDTQYF.

This clonotype came up many times. V and J are TRBV7-6 and TRBJ2-6, with TRBD1 matching over 9 bases. CDR1 is SGHVS and CDR2 is FNYEAQ in the germline V gene. After removal of 5 bases from V and 2 bases from J, the junction contained 7 bases not matched to a gene. The CDR3 sequence is 17 residues long. CDR3 in DNA: TGTGCCAGCAGCGCCTTACAGGGGGCAGCTGGGGCCAACGTCCTGACTTTC. Amino acid sequence: CASSALQGAAGANVLTF.

This clonotype was seen at least ten times. CDR3 region: CASSQLGHDNGSGYTF. As DNA, the CDR3 is TGTGCCAGCAGCCAACTCGGACATGATAATGGGTCTGGCTACACCTTC. The chain is built from TRBV3-1 and TRBJ1-2; D may be TRBD1 (5 bases). The length of the CDR3 is 16 residues. Germline CDR1 is LGHDT and CDR2 is YNNKEL (reference sequence). V was cut by 2 bases and J by 7 bases, with 20 bases left in between.

This clonotype was counted ten times or more. V is TRBV14 and J is TRBJ1-4; D unresolved. This CDR3 is built from 14 residues. Trimming cost V 0 bases and J 8 bases, with 10 bases left between them. Looked up from germline, CDR1 is SGHDN and CDR2 is FVKESK. As DNA, the CDR3 is TGTGCCAGCAGCCAAGATCTAAAGGGAGAAAAACTGTTTTTT. Translation: CASSQDLKGEKLFF. Using reference TRBV14 and TRBJ1-4 for the parts outside the CDR3, the full variable domain is EAGVTQFPSHSVIEKGQTVTLRCDPISGHDNLYWYRRVMGKEIKFLLHFVKESKQDESGMPNNRFLAERTGGTYSTLKVQPAELEDSGVYFCASSQDLKGEKLFFGSGTQLSVL.

This clonotype was counted ten times or more. A read error may account for a junction end that differs from germline. This chain joins TRBV4-2 and TRBJ1-1; D is uncertain. The CDR3 covers 15 residues. Germline assignment: CDR1 LGHNA and CDR2 YNFKEQ. DNA of the CDR3: TGCGCCAGCAGCCAATCCATGGCGGTGAACACTGAAGCTTTCTTT. Amino acid sequence: CASSQSMAVNTEAFF.

This chain's CDR3 is CSARPWTDTSPLHF. CDR3 DNA: TGCAGTGCCAGACCCTGGACAGACACTTCACCCCTCCACTTT. This chain uses TRBV20-1 with TRBJ1-6; tentative D call: TRBD1 (6 bases). Looked up from germline, CDR1 is DFQATT and CDR2 is SNEGSKA (reference sequence). V lost 6 bases and J lost 9, with 18 bases in between. CDR3 length: 14 amino acids.

The CDR3 loop is CASSFYAYEQYF. CDR3 coding DNA: TGTGCCAGCAGCTTCTACGCCTACGAGCAGTACTTC. The J gene is TRBJ2-7, the V gene TRBV7-2; D remains ambiguous. The CDR3 spans 12 residues. V dropped 3 bases and J dropped 2 bases, with 5 bases sitting between them. The germline V gene has CDR1 SGHTA and CDR2 FQGNSA.

This clonotype was seen ten or more times. The V and J genes are TRBV12-3 or TRBV12-4 and TRBJ1-1; D unclear. Between the trimmed V and J ends, which lost 3 bases and 3 bases, there was a span of 5 bases. This CDR3 contains 12 residues. CDR3 nucleotides: TGTGCCAGCAGTTTCCCGGACACTGAAGCTTTCTTT. Its protein product is CASSFPDTEAFF.

This clonotype showed up many times. This sequence joins TRBV6-5 and TRBJ1-1, with 7 bases lining up with TRBD1. V gave up 2 bases and J gave up 0 bases; unmatched junction bases: 15. This CDR3 contains 19 residues. In germline, CDR1 is MNHEY, CDR2 SVGAGI. This chain's CDR3 is CASSYTRTGHPFLNTEAFF. Written as DNA, the CDR3 is TGTGCCAGCAGTTACACAAGGACAGGTCATCCCTTTTTGAACACTGAAGCTTTCTTT.

This clonotype was seen ten or more times. The J gene is TRBJ1-1, the V gene TRBV7-2; D remains ambiguous. This CDR3 is built from 14 residues. The V end was cut by 0 bases, the J end by 0 bases, with 5 bases between. Germline CDR1 SGHTA, CDR2 FQGNSA. CDR3 in amino acids: CASSLAGLNTEAFF. DNA of the CDR3: TGTGCCAGCAGCTTAGCGGGCTTGAACACTGAAGCTTTCTTT.

This clonotype was observed at least ten times. The gene calls are TRBV29-1 and TRBJ1-5; 8 nucleotides align to TRBD1. The CDR3 runs 15 residues. Trimming at V came to 4 bases and at J to 0 bases, leaving 5 bases not matched to a gene. Germline CDR1 is SQVTM and CDR2 is ANQGSEA. The CDR3 DNA follows: TGCAGCGTTGTGCAGGGGGCCGGTAGCAATCAGCCCCAGCATTTT. This sequence encodes CSVVQGAGSNQPQHF.

A remark on this clonotype: One end of the junction varies from germline; a read error may be responsible. This rearrangement joins TRBV7-6 to TRBJ2-3; TRBD1 aligns across 9 bases. This CDR3 contains 15 residues. Germline assignment: CDR1 SGHVS and CDR2 FNYEAQ. The CDR3 DNA reads as TGTGCCAGCAGCTTGCAGGGACAGGGTACAGATACGCAGTATTTC. Encoded protein: CASSLQGQGTDTQYF. The complete variable domain, with remaining parts taken from reference TRBV7-6 and TRBJ2-3, reads GAGVSQSPRYKVTKRGQDVALRCDPISGHVSLYWYRQALGQGPEFLTYFNYEAQQDKSGLPNDRFSAERPEGSISTLTIQRTEQRDSAMYRCASSLQGQGTDTQYFGPGTRLTVL.

The gene calls are TRBV12-5 and TRBJ2-2; no clear D. Germline V CDR1 and CDR2: LGHNT, FRNRAP. V gave up 6 bases and J gave up 2 bases, with 13 bases separating them. The CDR3 spans 15 residues. As DNA, the CDR3 is TGTGCTAGTGGCCCCCCCTCCTATAACACCGGGGAGCTGTTTTTT. It yields the protein CASGPPSYNTGELFF. Using reference TRBV12-5 and TRBJ2-2 for the parts outside the CDR3, the full variable domain is DARVTQTPRHKVTEMGQEVTMRCQPILGHNTVFWYRQTMMQGLELLAYFRNRAPLDDSGMPKDRFSAEMPDATLATLKIQPSEPRDSAVYFCASGPPSYNTGELFFGEGSRLTVL.

This clonotype has a count of ten or more. V is TRBV7-8 and J is TRBJ1-1; a weak D match, TRBD1 (6 bases). The CDR3 is 15 residues long. Germline V lookup: CDR1 SGHVS, CDR2 FQNEAQ. The germline V and J ends were trimmed by 1 base and 5 bases, with 14 bases remaining between them. The CDR3 reads CASSLGHAGETEAFF. The CDR3, as DNA: TGTGCCAGCAGCTTAGGCCATGCAGGGGAGACTGAAGCTTTCTTT.

This clonotype was detected many times. This rearrangement joins TRBV2 to TRBJ1-5; D might be TRBD1 (5 bases). Trimming pared 7 bases from V and 5 bases from J, leaving 15 bases between. Germline values: CDR1 SNHLY, CDR2 FYNNEI. The CDR3 covers 14 residues. This CDR3 reads CASTPDTFYQPQHF. The CDR3 DNA is TGTGCCAGCACACCGGACACCTTTTATCAGCCCCAGCATTTT.

This clonotype was seen ten or more times. The chain is built from TRBV5-4 and TRBJ2-1; 15 bases are a match to TRBD2. The junction had 4 bases not matched to a gene; V was cut back by 4 bases and J by 2 bases. CDR1 and CDR2 from the germline V gene are SGHNT and YYREEE (reference sequence). CDR3 length: 17 amino acids. CDR3 nucleotides: TGTGCCAGCAGCGGGACTAGCGGGGGGTACCCCTACAATGAGCAGTTCTTC. It translates to CASSGTSGGYPYNEQFF.

This clonotype came up many times. The CDR3 sequence: CASTQGQQNTEAFF. The CDR3, as DNA: TGTGCCAGCACTCAGGGACAGCAGAACACTGAAGCTTTCTTT. V and J are TRBV12-3 or TRBV12-4 and TRBJ1-1; 7 nucleotides line up with TRBD1. The ends lost 7 bases at V and 1 base at J; junction bases unmatched: 6. This CDR3 spans 14 amino acids.

This clonotype was seen many times. This chain connects TRBV12-3 or TRBV12-4 to TRBJ1-6; D unresolved. Trimming left V 3 bases short and J 0 bases short, with 12 bases between. There are 17 residues in the CDR3. The CDR3 sequence: CASSLSRASSYNSPLHF. The CDR3, as DNA: TGTGCCAGCAGTTTGTCGAGGGCGAGCTCCTATAATTCACCCCTCCACTTT.

This clonotype was counted at least ten times. The genes are TRBV12-3 or TRBV12-4 and TRBJ2-2, with D tentatively TRBD1 (5 bases). The CDR3 spans 15 residues. Trimming stripped 2 bases from V and 1 base from J, with 8 bases between. In nucleotides, the CDR3 is TGTGCCAGCAGTTTACGGCAGGGGAACACCGGGGAGCTGTTTTTT. Protein sequence: CASSLRQGNTGELFF.

This clonotype was observed many times. The chain recombines TRBV4-1 with TRBJ2-3; maybe TRBD2 (7 bases). V lost 4 bases and J 6 bases, leaving 17 bases between the germline ends. Germline assignment: CDR1 MGHRA and CDR2 YSYEKL. The CDR3 totals 15 residues. CDR3 nucleotides: TGCGCCAGCAGCCGAACAGGACTAGGGGGGGATACGCAGTATTTT. Protein: CASSRTGLGGDTQYF.

This clonotype has a count of ten or more. The V call is TRBV7-2, the J call TRBJ2-7; D may be TRBD1 (6 bases). V lost 4 bases and J 6 bases, leaving 22 bases between the germline ends. There are 16 residues in the CDR3. In germline, CDR1 is SGHTA, CDR2 FQGNSA. The DNA for the CDR3 is TGTGCCAGCAGCTCTAGAGGGGCGGCGGGCAGGGGCGAGCAGTACTTC. It specifies CASSSRGAAGRGEQYF.

This clonotype was recorded at least ten times. The chain couples TRBV3-1 to TRBJ1-1, with 11 bases fitting TRBD1. The germline gives CDR1 LGHDT, CDR2 YNNKEL (reference sequence). After removal of 3 bases from V and 7 bases from J, the junction contained 4 bases not matched to a gene. This CDR3 contains 14 residues. This CDR3 reads CASSHTGTGGEAFF. The DNA of the CDR3 is TGTGCCAGCAGCCACACCGGGACAGGGGGTGAAGCTTTCTTT.

Of note for this clonotype: A read error may be the cause here, since a much bigger clone is one base away. The CDR3 ends on some other residue instead of the conserved phenylalanine or tryptophan, so this is likely a read error. V and J are TRBV6-1 and TRBJ2-1; D remains ambiguous. With 2 bases removed from V and 4 bases from J, the gap between germline ends came to 6 bases. Germline V gene sequence: CDR1 MNHNS, CDR2 SASEGT. The CDR3 is 13 amino acids. CDR3 protein: CASSELGYNEQFL. CDR3 bases: TGTGCCAGCAGTGAATTGGGGTACAATGAGCAGTTCCTC.

This clonotype occurred many times. The CDR3 loop is CASSRDRGSEKLFF. Here the CDR3 DNA reads TGTGCCAGCAGCCGGGACAGGGGGAGCGAAAAACTGTTTTTT. The chain combines TRBV7-8 with TRBJ1-4; the match to TRBD1 covers 11 bases. The CDR3 sequence is 14 residues long. Germline V gives CDR1 SGHVS, CDR2 FQNEAQ. V lost 5 bases, J lost 8 bases, and 4 bases stayed unmatched. The full variable domain, with the rest looked up from reference TRBV7-8 and TRBJ1-4, is GAGVSQSPRYKVAKRGQDVALRCDPISGHVSLFWYQQALGQGPEFLTYFQNEAQLDKSGLPSDRFFAERPEGSVSTLKIQRTQQEDSAVYLCASSRDRGSEKLFFGSGTQLSVL.

This clonotype appeared a few times. A much larger clone differs from this one at a single base, so this may be a read error. The chain is built from TRBV9 and TRBJ1-3; 7 bases are shared with TRBD1. Losses at the gene ends were 6 bases for V and 0 bases for J; bases not matched to a gene: 6. CDR1 is SGDLS and CDR2 is YYNGEE in the germline V gene. The CDR3 consists of 15 residues. This chain's CDR3 is CASTRTGSSGNTIYF. In DNA form, the CDR3 reads TGTGCCAGCACCCGGACAGGAAGCTCTGGAAACACCATATATTTT.

The sample holds many counts of this clonotype. The chain has TRBV6-1 and TRBJ2-5; 9 nucleotides line up with TRBD2. V gave up 5 bases and J gave up 3 bases; unmatched junction bases: 10. CDR1 and CDR2 from the germline V gene are MNHNS and SASEGT. This CDR3 is built from 16 residues. The CDR3 region has the DNA TGTGCCAGCAGTCCCAGGGAAGCGGGGGGCGAAGAGACCCAGTACTTC. It codes for CASSPREAGGEETQYF.

This clonotype was found once. Being one base from a much bigger clone, this may be a read error. This chain uses TRBV5-6 with TRBJ1-1, with D hard to call. V shed 0 bases and J shed 1 base, with 19 bases lying between them. The CDR3 loop spans 18 amino acids. From germline, CDR1 is SGHDT and CDR2 YYEEEE. The CDR3 sequence is CASSLDGSWVIPNTEAFF. DNA for the CDR3: TGTGCCAGCAGCTTGGACGGGTCCTGGGTCATTCCGAACACTGAAGCTTTCTTT.

This clonotype was picked up many times. The chain has TRBV7-6 and TRBJ2-1; maybe TRBD2 (5 bases). CDR1 and CDR2 from the germline V gene are SGHVS and FNYEAQ. This CDR3 contains 15 residues. V dropped 1 base and J dropped 10 bases, with 17 bases sitting between them. This chain's CDR3 is CASSLDSNGGREQFF. Here the CDR3 DNA reads TGTGCCAGCAGCTTAGACAGTAACGGAGGCAGGGAGCAGTTCTTC.

This clonotype was seen only a few times. The chain carries TRBV24-1 and TRBJ2-3; 9 bases are shared with TRBD1. Germline V lookup: CDR1 KGHDR, CDR2 SFDVKD. Trimming removed 6 bases from V and 9 bases from J; junction bases left unmatched: 3. The CDR3 is 12 amino acids. DNA for the CDR3: TGTGCCACCAGTTCAGACAGGGGGACGCAGTATTTT. This gives the protein CATSSDRGTQYF.

This clonotype was counted a few times. A much larger clonotype is one base distant, so this may be a read error. This chain uses TRBV5-4 with TRBJ1-1; 8 bases align to TRBD1. V gave up 5 bases and J gave up 7 bases; unmatched junction bases: 7. CDR1 SGHNT and CDR2 YYREEE come from the germline V gene (reference sequence). The CDR3 runs to 13 residues. This chain's CDR3 is CASSEQGGIEAFF. The CDR3 DNA reads as TGTGCCAGCAGTGAACAGGGGGGTATTGAAGCTTTCTTT.